The T cell receptor (beta chain) described here comes from a study of T cell responses to AZD1222 COVID-19 vaccine. Clones were sequenced by immunoSEQ multiplex PCR, and TCRdb holds only the in-frame ones, with some missing. The data show under 150,000 clones, over 85% seen once. This CDR3 is built from 13 residues. Germline assignment: CDR1 SNHLY and CDR2 FYNNEI. The V gene lost 6 bases and the J gene lost 4 bases, with 13 bases spanning the gap. The sequences come from peripheral blood, collected on day 0 of AZD1222 vaccination. The rearrangement joins TRBV2 to TRBJ2-7, with D tentatively TRBD1 or TRBD2 (5 bases each). This receptor was taken from an adult in good health. CDR3 bases: TGTGCCAGCAGCCCGGGACCCGAGTACGAGCAGTACTTC. Its translation is CASSPGPEYEQYF.